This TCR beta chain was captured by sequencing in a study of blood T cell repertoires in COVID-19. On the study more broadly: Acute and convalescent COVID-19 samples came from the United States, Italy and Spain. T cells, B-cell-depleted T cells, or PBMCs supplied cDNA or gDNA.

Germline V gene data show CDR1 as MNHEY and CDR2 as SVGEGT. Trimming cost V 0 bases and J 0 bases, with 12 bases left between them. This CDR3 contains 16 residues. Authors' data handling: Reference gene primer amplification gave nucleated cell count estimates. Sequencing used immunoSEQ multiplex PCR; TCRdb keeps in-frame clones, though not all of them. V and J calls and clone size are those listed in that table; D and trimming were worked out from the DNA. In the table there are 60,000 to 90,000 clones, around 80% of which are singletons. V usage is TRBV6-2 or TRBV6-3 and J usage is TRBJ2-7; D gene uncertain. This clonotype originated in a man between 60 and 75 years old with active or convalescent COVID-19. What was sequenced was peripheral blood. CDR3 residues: CASSYSPNPLSYEQYF. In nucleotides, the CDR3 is TGTGCCAGCAGTTACTCGCCTAACCCCCTCTCCTACGAGCAGTACTTC.